This entry lists 26 T cell receptor beta chains sequenced from one sample in a study of blood T cell repertoires in COVID-19. Assay used: immunoSEQ multiplex PCR; TCRdb lists only in-frame clones, some missing. The sample contains roughly 50,000 clones, over 70% of which appear only once. Sample: peripheral blood. These receptors were collected from a human donor with active or convalescent COVID-19. The donor label of this sample is uncertain.

The rearrangement links TRBV10-3 to TRBJ1-5; 7 bases map to TRBD1. Germline V gives CDR1 ENHRY, CDR2 SYGVKD. CDR3 length: 15 amino acids. With 3 bases clipped from V and 0 bases from J, the junction kept 2 bases outside the gene matches. This chain's CDR3 is CAISERDSSNQPQHF. As DNA, the CDR3 is TGTGCCATCAGTGAACGGGACAGTAGCAATCAGCCCCAGCATTTT.

The V gene is TRBV14, the J gene TRBJ1-1; D unclear. Germline CDR1 SGHDN, CDR2 FVKESK. The CDR3 runs 14 residues. Trimming took off 3 bases at V and 1 base at J, with 9 bases between the two ends. CDR3 in DNA: TGTGCCAGCAGCCAGTACGGGTCGAACACTGAAGCTTTCTTT. Residues: CASSQYGSNTEAFF.

The CDR3 spells CATSDRDRGSYEQYF. Here the CDR3 DNA reads TGTGCCACCAGTGACCGGGACAGGGGTAGCTACGAGCAGTACTTC. The chain uses TRBV24-1 and TRBJ2-7; 10 bases match TRBD1. V shed 4 bases, J shed 3 bases, and the junction held 5 bases outside the gene matches. The CDR3 covers 15 residues. Germline lookup yields CDR1 KGHDR and CDR2 SFDVKD.

V gene TRBV3-1 (or the pseudogene TRBV3-2) combines with J gene TRBJ1-5; no clear D gene. From germline, CDR1 is LGHDT and CDR2 YNNKEL (reference sequence). This CDR3 comprises 13 residues. V lost 4 bases and J lost 3, with 7 bases in between. Written as DNA, the CDR3 is TGTGCCAGCAGCCCCACTCTCAATCAGCCCCAGCATTTT. Residues: CASSPTLNQPQHF.

This clone showed up just once. This chain joins TRBV30 and TRBJ1-3, with a weak D call TRBD1 (6 bases). Looked up from germline, CDR1 is GTSNPN and CDR2 is SVGIG (reference sequence). The CDR3 is 14 residues long. V gave up 3 bases and J gave up 0 bases, with 9 bases separating them. The CDR3 region is CAWSRGSSGNTIYF. The CDR3, as DNA: TGTGCCTGGAGCAGGGGCAGCTCTGGAAACACCATATATTTT. Variable domain in full (rest from reference TRBV30 and TRBJ1-3): SQTIHQWPATLVQPVGSPLSLECTVEGTSNPNLYWYRQAAGRGLQLLFYSVGIGQISSEVPQNLSASRPQDRQFILSSKKLLLSDSGFYLCAWSRGSSGNTIYFGEGSWLTVV.

V and J are TRBV19 and TRBJ1-3, with D unresolved. The V gene's germline CDR1 is LNHDA and CDR2 SQIVND (reference sequence). V was cut by 7 bases and J by 4 bases, with 20 bases left in between. The CDR3 has 16 residues. The DNA of the CDR3 is TGTGCCAGTAAAATACGTGCCGGCGGCGCCGGAAACACCATATATTTT. It yields the protein CASKIRAGGAGNTIYF.

V gene TRBV10-3 combines with J gene TRBJ2-1, with TRBD1 identical over 9 bases. With 6 bases clipped from V and 5 bases from J, the junction kept 5 bases outside the gene matches. Germline CDR1 is ENHRY and CDR2 is SYGVKD. This CDR3 is 14 amino acids long. The CDR3 region is CAIRPGQGDNEQFF. DNA of the CDR3: TGTGCCATCAGGCCGGGACAGGGCGACAATGAGCAGTTCTTC.

The gene calls are TRBV18 and TRBJ2-7, with a weak D call TRBD2 (5 bases). The CDR3 extends over 15 amino acids. The V gene lost 2 bases and the J gene lost 7 bases, with 18 bases spanning the gap. Germline V gene sequence: CDR1 KGHSH, CDR2 LQKENI. CDR3 sequence: CASSPEPGPWEEQYF. CDR3 bases: TGTGCCAGCTCACCAGAGCCAGGCCCCTGGGAGGAGCAGTACTTC.

V usage is TRBV12-3 or TRBV12-4 and J usage is TRBJ2-2; possibly TRBD1 for D (6 bases). Deletions cut 6 bases from V and 9 bases from J, with 14 bases between. The CDR3 contains 13 residues. The CDR3: CASSPTGPRELFF. The CDR3 DNA follows: TGTGCCAGCAGCCCCACAGGGCCCCGGGAGCTGTTTTTT.

CDR3 nucleotide sequence: TGTGCCAGCAGCCCCAATGGACAGGGGGCAGGCAATGAGCAGTTCTTC. Translating it yields CASSPNGQGAGNEQFF. The rearrangement uses TRBV11-3 and TRBJ2-1, with 11 bases fitting TRBD1. CDR1 is SGHNT, CDR2 YENEEA, per germline. The CDR3 is made up of 16 amino acids. The J segment lost 6 bases and the V segment lost 5 bases, leaving 9 bases of the junction unmatched.

This clone was counted a few times. The V and J genes are TRBV19 and TRBJ1-2; TRBD1 agrees at 9 bases. CDR3 length: 14 amino acids. The V gene end was trimmed by 7 bases and the J gene end by 4 bases; junction bases not matched to a gene: 7. CDR1 and CDR2 from the germline V gene are LNHDA and SQIVND (reference sequence). CDR3 nucleotide sequence: TGTGCCAGTAATGACAGGGGGAAGGGCTATGGCTACACCTTC. Its protein product is CASNDRGKGYGYTF.

The J gene is TRBJ1-1, the V gene TRBV7-2; D is undetermined. The ends were cut back, 3 bases at V and 4 bases at J, with 15 bases in the middle. The CDR3 spans 15 residues. The germline V gene encodes CDR1 SGHTA and CDR2 FQGNSA. CDR3 sequence (DNA): TGTGCCAGCAGCTTCGGAGGGCAAGGAAGCACTGAAGCTTTCTTT. Protein product: CASSFGGQGSTEAFF.

In DNA, the CDR3 is TGTGCCAGCAGTGCTTCCCGGGACAGCCTTACCACAGATACGCAGTATTTT. Translation gives CASSASRDSLTTDTQYF. The V gene is TRBV6-1, the J gene TRBJ2-3; 7 bases align to TRBD1. Germline loops: CDR1 MNHNS, CDR2 SASEGT. Germline trimming cut 4 bases from V and 2 bases from J; bases unmatched to any gene: 12. The CDR3 length is 17 residues.

The chain carries TRBV4-2 and TRBJ2-5; weak D call: TRBD2 (7 bases). The ends were cut back, 1 base at V and 4 bases at J, with 13 bases in the middle. CDR3 length equals 15 residues. Germline CDR1 LGHNA, CDR2 YNFKEQ. The CDR3 sequence: CASSQGDRGAETQYF. The CDR3 DNA follows: TGTGCCAGCAGCCAAGGGGACCGGGGGGCAGAGACCCAGTACTTC.

V gene TRBV30 combines with J gene TRBJ2-1; D not resolved. Trimming cost V 1 base and J 12 bases, with 10 bases left between them. Germline V gives CDR1 GTSNPN, CDR2 SVGIG (reference sequence). The CDR3 is made up of 11 amino acids. CDR3 amino acids: CAWSGNYGQFF. Here the CDR3 DNA reads TGTGCCTGGAGTGGAAATTACGGGCAGTTCTTC.

This chain links TRBV11-3 with TRBJ2-3, with D possibly being TRBD2 (7 bases). Germline V gene lookup returns CDR1 SGHNT and CDR2 YENEEA. V dropped 5 bases and J dropped 1 base, with 19 bases sitting between them. The CDR3 has 17 amino acids. CDR3 amino acids: CASSPPGAGVGTDTQYF. In nucleotides, the CDR3 is TGTGCCAGCAGCCCTCCAGGGGCGGGAGTAGGCACAGATACGCAGTATTTT.

The gene calls are TRBV24-1 and TRBJ2-7; TRBD1 matches at 8 bases. There are 14 residues in the CDR3. CDR1 is KGHDR, CDR2 SFDVKD, per germline. J was trimmed by 1 base and V by 7 bases; bases with no gene match: 5. The DNA for the CDR3 is TGTGCCACCAGCAAACAGGGGGATTCCTACGAGCAGTACTTC. This translates into CATSKQGDSYEQYF.

This clone was recorded once. This rearrangement joins TRBV29-1 to TRBJ2-5, with D possibly being TRBD2 (7 bases). V was pared by 7 bases and J by 2 bases, with 11 bases between. CDR1 and CDR2 from the germline V gene are SQVTM and ANQGSEA. CDR3 length: 12 residues. CDR3 in DNA: TGCAGCGGAGGGAGGGGGCAAGAGACCCAGTACTTC. Its translation: CSGGRGQETQYF.

This chain uses TRBV2 with TRBJ1-2; 8 bases are shared with TRBD1. CDR3 length: 13 residues. J lost 5 bases, V lost 4 bases, and 3 bases had no gene match. The germline gives CDR1 SNHLY, CDR2 FYNNEI. The CDR3 is CASSGTGFYGYTF. As DNA, the CDR3 is TGTGCCAGCAGTGGGACAGGGTTTTATGGCTACACCTTC.

This chain uses TRBV30 with TRBJ2-3; D possibly corresponds to TRBD2 (6 bases). This CDR3 spans 15 amino acids. Trimming stripped 2 bases from V and 6 bases from J, with 18 bases between. Germline V gene lookup returns CDR1 GTSNPN and CDR2 SVGIG (reference sequence). CDR3 coding DNA: TGTGCCTGGAGTAGGGGCGGGGCTTTGTCCGATACGCAGTATTTT. This gives the protein CAWSRGGALSDTQYF. The full variable domain, with the rest looked up from reference TRBV30 and TRBJ2-3, is SQTIHQWPATLVQPVGSPLSLECTVEGTSNPNLYWYRQAAGRGLQLLFYSVGIGQISSEVPQNLSASRPQDRQFILSSKKLLLSDSGFYLCAWSRGGALSDTQYFGPGTRLTVL.

This clone is a singleton in its sample. The rearrangement links TRBV5-6 to TRBJ2-3; 10 nucleotides line up with TRBD2. The germline CDR1 and CDR2 sequences are SGHDT and YYEEEE. The length of the CDR3 is 16 residues. The V and J ends lost 0 bases and 6 bases, in that order; junction bases with no gene match: 7. CDR3 residues: CASSLGPSGGRDTQYF. CDR3 nucleotides: TGTGCCAGCAGCTTGGGGCCTAGCGGGGGAAGGGATACGCAGTATTTT.

The V and J genes are TRBV18 and TRBJ1-4, with D maybe TRBD1 (5 bases). The CDR3 extends over 13 amino acids. V gave up 4 bases and J gave up 9 bases, with 12 bases separating them. Germline V gene data show CDR1 as KGHSH and CDR2 as LQKENI. CDR3 sequence (DNA): TGTGCCAGCTCACGTGAGGGACTGAAAAAACTGTTTTTT. It yields the protein CASSREGLKKLFF.

The V and J genes are TRBV7-2 and TRBJ1-1; 9 bases map to TRBD1. This CDR3 spans 14 amino acids. V was clipped by 5 bases and J by 4 bases; unmatched bases: 5. In germline, CDR1 is SGHTA, CDR2 FQGNSA. CDR3 DNA sequence: TGTGCCAGCAGCCCGGACAGGGGTATCACTGAAGCTTTCTTT. Encoded protein: CASSPDRGITEAFF.

This chain connects TRBV12-3 or TRBV12-4 to TRBJ1-2; the D gene is possibly TRBD1 (6 bases). The CDR3 spans 13 residues. The V and J ends lost 5 bases and 5 bases respectively, with 12 bases between them. DNA of the CDR3: TGTGCCAGCAGTCCAGGGACATTGTATGGCTACACCTTC. It specifies CASSPGTLYGYTF.

The chain carries TRBV18 and TRBJ1-2; no clear D gene. CDR1 and CDR2 from the germline V gene are KGHSH and LQKENI. Trimming removed 0 bases at V and 7 bases at J, with 9 bases between. The CDR3 sequence is 13 residues long. The DNA for the CDR3 is TGTGCCAGCTCACCACCAGTTTTGGCTGGCTACACCTTC. Translation: CASSPPVLAGYTF.

This CDR3 is CASSGSGVQYF. CDR3 DNA: TGCGCCAGCAGTGGCTCGGGAGTTCAGTACTTC. The V and J genes are TRBV10-1 and TRBJ2-4; tentatively, D is TRBD2 (6 bases). Trimming took 4 bases from V and 11 from J, leaving 9 bases between them. The CDR3 is 11 amino acids. Germline V CDR1 and CDR2: WNHNN, SYGVQD (reference sequence).